Below, 23 T cell receptor beta chains from the same sample are listed, as sequenced in a study of blood T cell repertoires in COVID-19. This table comes from immunoSEQ multiplex PCR, and its TCRdb copy is limited to in-frame clones, with some not included. The sample has over 200,000 clones; around four fifths are singletons. The specimen sequenced was peripheral blood. All receptors derive from a woman aged 80 or older with active or convalescent COVID-19.

V usage is TRBV19 and J usage is TRBJ1-1; D is uncertain. The ends were cut back, 2 bases at V and 3 bases at J, with 7 bases in the middle. This CDR3 is built from 13 residues. Germline CDR1 and CDR2: LNHDA and SQIVND (reference sequence). CDR3 coding DNA: TGTGCCAGTAGTATACGCGAGGACACTGAAGCTTTCTTT. Residues: CASSIREDTEAFF. Supplemented by reference TRBV19 and TRBJ1-1, the full variable domain reads DGGITQSPKYLFRKEGQNVTLSCEQNLNHDAMYWYRQDPGQGLRLIYYSQIVNDFQKGDIAEGYSVSREKKESFPLTVTSAQKNPTAFYLCASSIREDTEAFFGQGTRLTVV.

This clone was observed once. V gene TRBV3-1 (or the pseudogene TRBV3-2) combines with J gene TRBJ2-6; D is uncertain. Deletions cut 2 bases from V and 0 bases from J, with 14 bases between. This CDR3 has 18 residues. Germline V gene lookup returns CDR1 LGHDT and CDR2 YNNKEL (reference sequence). CDR3 sequence: CASSQKEVSSSGANVLTF. In DNA, the CDR3 is TGTGCCAGCAGCCAAAAAGAGGTGTCTAGCTCTGGGGCCAACGTCCTGACTTTC.

The chain joins TRBV7-2 to TRBJ2-1; D is perhaps TRBD2 (5 bases). V shed 1 base and J shed 4 bases, with 14 bases lying between them. The germline gives CDR1 SGHTA, CDR2 FQGNSA. The CDR3 contains 16 residues. The CDR3 region is CASSLGVASSYNEQFF. In nucleotides, the CDR3 is TGTGCCAGCAGCTTAGGTGTGGCTAGCAGTTACAATGAGCAGTTCTTC.

V gene TRBV2 combines with J gene TRBJ1-2, with 8 nucleotides matching TRBD1. In germline, CDR1 is SNHLY, CDR2 FYNNEI. The CDR3 extends over 17 amino acids. J gave up 3 bases and V 2 bases, and 11 bases lay outside the gene matches. The CDR3 nucleotides are TGTGCCAGCAGTGAATATGGAAGGGCAGGGGGCGACTATGGCTACACCTTC. Its protein is CASSEYGRAGGDYGYTF.

The genes are TRBV7-9 and TRBJ2-7; TRBD1 matches 10 bases. With 5 bases clipped from V and 6 bases from J, the junction kept 7 bases outside the gene matches. Germline loops: CDR1 SEHNR, CDR2 FQNEAQ (reference sequence). CDR3 length: 14 amino acids. In nucleotides, the CDR3 is TGTGCCAGCAGCGCCTCGGGACAGGGGACCGAGCAGTACTTC. Translated: CASSASGQGTEQYF.

The table lists this clone with a few counts. The chain uses TRBV6-6 and TRBJ2-7; TRBD1 agrees at 7 bases. CDR1 is MNHNY and CDR2 is SVGAGI in the germline V gene (reference sequence). This CDR3 has 14 residues. The trim removed 2 bases at V and 5 bases at J, leaving 6 bases unmatched. The chain's CDR3 is CASSYEYRGHEQYF. The CDR3 DNA follows: TGTGCCAGCAGTTACGAGTACAGGGGCCACGAGCAGTACTTC.

The chain employs TRBV19 and TRBJ2-7; 8 bases are shared with TRBD1. Germline V CDR1 and CDR2: LNHDA, SQIVND (reference sequence). J was trimmed by 3 bases and V by 6 bases; bases with no gene match: 7. The CDR3 length is 14 residues. CDR3 coding DNA: TGTGCCAGTAGACGAGGACAGGGAGACTACGAGCAGTACTTC. Amino acid sequence: CASRRGQGDYEQYF.

This chain joins TRBV9 and TRBJ2-1; D call uncertain. V lost 7 bases and J 8 bases, leaving 10 bases between the germline ends. This CDR3 has 11 amino acids. The germline V gene encodes CDR1 SGDLS and CDR2 YYNGEE. The CDR3 sequence: CASSRSDEQFF. In DNA, the CDR3 is TGTGCCAGCTCCCGGTCGGATGAGCAGTTCTTC.

As DNA, the CDR3 is TGTGCCAGCAGAGTCCACCGCGGGACAGGGGTTGGGTACGAGCAGTACTTC. As protein: CASRVHRGTGVGYEQYF. The V gene is TRBV27, the J gene TRBJ2-7; 10 bases align to TRBD1. The CDR3 extends over 17 amino acids. J was trimmed by 4 bases and V by 6 bases; bases with no gene match: 15. Germline V lookup: CDR1 MNHEY, CDR2 SMNVEV (reference sequence).

This clone was observed once. The chain uses TRBV23-1 and TRBJ1-5; no clear D. TRBV23-1 is treated as an ORF (open reading frame) with a function not yet certain. The CDR3 totals 17 residues. Between the trimmed V and J ends, which lost 2 bases and 4 bases, there was a span of 18 bases. The CDR3, as DNA: TGCGCCAGCAGTCAAACCAACAGAAGGCCTCCTAATCAGCCCCAGCATTTT. It encodes CASSQTNRRPPNQPQHF.

This clone was seen only a few times. V gene TRBV11-1 combines with J gene TRBJ2-3, with D tentatively TRBD1 (6 bases). Trimming took 5 bases from V and 2 from J, leaving 14 bases between them. From germline, CDR1 is SGHAT and CDR2 FQDESV (reference sequence). The CDR3 is 15 amino acids. This CDR3 is CASSAAGALTDTQYF. DNA for the CDR3: TGTGCCAGCAGCGCAGCAGGGGCCCTCACAGATACGCAGTATTTT.

This rearrangement joins TRBV18 to TRBJ2-2; D may be TRBD1 (6 bases). Germline V gene data show CDR1 as KGHSH and CDR2 as LQKENI. V lost 5 bases and J 0 bases, leaving 13 bases between the germline ends. This CDR3 contains 16 residues. DNA for the CDR3: TGTGCCAGCTCATCAGGACAGAAGTCGAACACCGGGGAGCTGTTTTTT. This translates into CASSSGQKSNTGELFF. Complete variable domain (other parts from reference TRBV18 and TRBJ2-2): NAGVMQNPRHLVRRRGQEARLRCSPMKGHSHVYWYRQLPEEGLKFMVYLQKENIIDESGMPKERFSAEFPKEGPSILRIQQVVRGDSAAYFCASSSGQKSNTGELFFGEGSRLTVL.

This chain uses TRBV9 with TRBJ2-3; 16 bases fit TRBD2. Germline lookup yields CDR1 SGDLS and CDR2 YYNGEE. The length of the CDR3 is 16 residues. Unmatched junction bases numbered 3, after V lost 3 bases and J lost 5 bases. The CDR3 reads CASSAGLAGGEDTQYF. In DNA, the CDR3 is TGTGCCAGCAGCGCGGGACTAGCGGGGGGGGAAGATACGCAGTATTTT.

The chain has TRBV10-3 and TRBJ2-1, with 11 bases matching TRBD2. Germline V gene data show CDR1 as ENHRY and CDR2 as SYGVKD. This CDR3 has 14 residues. The ends lost 2 bases at V and 8 bases at J; junction bases unmatched: 2. CDR3 residues: CAISETSGSYEQFF. CDR3 nucleotides: TGTGCCATCAGTGAGACTAGCGGGAGCTATGAGCAGTTCTTC.

The rearrangement uses TRBV5-4 and TRBJ1-2, with 9 bases identical to TRBD1. CDR3 length equals 14 residues. Germline CDR1 is SGHNT and CDR2 is YYREEE (reference sequence). The J segment lost 3 bases and the V segment lost 4 bases, leaving 4 bases of the junction unmatched. The CDR3 bases are TGTGCCAGCAGCGGAGGGACAGGGTACTATGGCTACACCTTC. It specifies CASSGGTGYYGYTF.

The chain employs TRBV2 and TRBJ2-7, with a possible D match to TRBD1 (7 bases). V lost 8 bases, J lost 3 bases, and 11 bases lay in between. Germline CDR1 and CDR2: SNHLY and FYNNEI. The CDR3 spans 12 residues. The CDR3 here is CASAGQNYEQYF. The CDR3, as DNA: TGTGCCAGCGCGGGACAGAACTACGAGCAGTACTTC.

This sequence joins TRBV4-2 and TRBJ2-4; 12 bases map to TRBD2. Germline V lookup: CDR1 LGHNA, CDR2 YNFKEQ. CDR3 length: 16 amino acids. V shed 6 bases and J 1 base; nucleotides not matched to a gene: 4. The CDR3 DNA reads as TGTGCCAGCAGTCTGACTAGCGGGAGTGCCAAAAACATTCAGTACTTC. Amino acid sequence: CASSLTSGSAKNIQYF.

The gene calls are TRBV6-5 and TRBJ1-2, with 8 bases aligning to TRBD1. CDR1 and CDR2 (germline): MNHEY, SVGAGI. This CDR3 is built from 15 residues. V lost 6 bases, J lost 4 bases, and 10 bases stayed unmatched. This CDR3 reads CASRNRDRPLYGYTF. CDR3 DNA sequence: TGTGCCAGCAGAAACCGGGACAGGCCGCTCTATGGCTACACCTTC.

The chain employs TRBV5-1 and TRBJ2-7; D call uncertain. Germline V gene data show CDR1 as SGHRS and CDR2 as YFSETQ. The length of the CDR3 is 12 residues. The V end was cut by 3 bases, the J end by 0 bases, with 4 bases between. Written as DNA, the CDR3 is TGCGCCAGCAGCTACTCCTCCTACGAGCAGTACTTC. Protein sequence: CASSYSSYEQYF.

V usage is TRBV4-1 and J usage is TRBJ1-5; TRBD1 is a possible D gene (6 bases). CDR1 and CDR2 (germline): MGHRA, YSYEKL. The CDR3 totals 17 residues. V was pared by 4 bases and J by 0 bases, with 16 bases between. The DNA for the CDR3 is TGCGCCAGCAGCCCCCCGGCAGGGGATTATAGCAATCAGCCCCAGCATTTT. Translation: CASSPPAGDYSNQPQHF.

The chain joins TRBV24-1 to TRBJ2-1; TRBD2 matches 7 bases. The CDR3 totals 14 residues. The J segment lost 6 bases and the V segment lost 4 bases, leaving 5 bases of the junction unmatched. Per the germline V gene, CDR1 is KGHDR and CDR2 is SFDVKD. For the CDR3, the DNA is TGTGCCACCAGTGACCAAACTAGCGTCAATGAGCAGTTCTTC. This encodes CATSDQTSVNEQFF.

The rearrangement links TRBV3-1 (or the pseudogene TRBV3-2) to TRBJ2-3; D gene unclear. V gave up 2 bases and J gave up 0 bases, with 3 bases separating them. From germline, CDR1 is LGHDT and CDR2 YNNKEL (reference sequence). The CDR3 contains 13 residues. In nucleotides, the CDR3 is TGTGCCAGCAGCCAACCTAGCACAGATACGCAGTATTTT. It encodes CASSQPSTDTQYF.

This clone turned up a few times. Other DNA sequences from this sample encode an identical CDR3 as well. V and J are TRBV9 and TRBJ2-4, with 8 bases that match TRBD1. The CDR3 has 14 residues. V lost 0 bases to trimming and J lost 4 bases; unmatched junction nucleotides: 0. Germline CDR1 is SGDLS and CDR2 is YYNGEE. The CDR3 loop is CASSVGTGKNIQYF. DNA for the CDR3: TGTGCCAGCAGCGTAGGGACAGGGAAAAACATTCAGTACTTC.